The clone carrying this T cell receptor (beta chain) was seen a handful of times. Its antigen is as yet unknown. This sample is part of a study of shared clonotypes between healthy human individuals. Findings of the study overall: At large depth, rarefaction still showed sorted-subset sequencing to be incomplete.

Partitioning of CD4+ cells yielded a CD45RA+ naive subset and a CD45RA-negative memory subset. Clones were sequenced by immunoSEQ multiplex PCR, and TCRdb holds only the in-frame ones, with some missing. Found here are 850,000 to 1,200,000 clones, roughly 80% of them singletons; the top ten hold 1.2% to 1.5%. The specimen sequenced was memory CD4+ T cells sorted from blood. Indicated subset: CD45RA-negative fraction. This TCR came from a man aged 18 to 30 in good health.

The CDR3 DNA is TGTGCCAGCAGCGCCGACAGTACCTCTGGAAACACCATATATTTT. The encoded protein is CASSADSTSGNTIYF. The V call is TRBV13, the J call TRBJ1-3; D is possibly TRBD1 (5 bases). The CDR3 length is 15 residues. Looked up from germline, CDR1 is PRHDT and CDR2 is FYEKMQ (reference sequence). Trimming removed 5 bases from V and 0 bases from J, with 11 bases in between.